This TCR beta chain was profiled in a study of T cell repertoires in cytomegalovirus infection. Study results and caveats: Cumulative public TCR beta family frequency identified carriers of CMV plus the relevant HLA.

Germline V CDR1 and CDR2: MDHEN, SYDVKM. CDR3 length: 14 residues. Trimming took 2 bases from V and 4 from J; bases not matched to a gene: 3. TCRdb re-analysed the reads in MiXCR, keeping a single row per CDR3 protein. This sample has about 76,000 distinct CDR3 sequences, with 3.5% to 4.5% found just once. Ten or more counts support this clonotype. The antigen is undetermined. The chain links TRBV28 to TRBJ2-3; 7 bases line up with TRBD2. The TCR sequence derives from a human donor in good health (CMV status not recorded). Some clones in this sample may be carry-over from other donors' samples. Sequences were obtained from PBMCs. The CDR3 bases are TGTGCCAGCAGTTTAGCGGGGAGGGCAGATACGCAGTATTTT. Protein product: CASSLAGRADTQYF. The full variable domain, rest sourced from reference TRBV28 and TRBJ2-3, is DVKVTQSSRYLVKRTGEKVFLECVQDMDHENMFWYRQDPGLGLRLIYFSYDVKMKEKGDIPEGYSVSREKKERFSLILESASTNQTSMYLCASSLAGRADTQYFGPGTRLTVL.